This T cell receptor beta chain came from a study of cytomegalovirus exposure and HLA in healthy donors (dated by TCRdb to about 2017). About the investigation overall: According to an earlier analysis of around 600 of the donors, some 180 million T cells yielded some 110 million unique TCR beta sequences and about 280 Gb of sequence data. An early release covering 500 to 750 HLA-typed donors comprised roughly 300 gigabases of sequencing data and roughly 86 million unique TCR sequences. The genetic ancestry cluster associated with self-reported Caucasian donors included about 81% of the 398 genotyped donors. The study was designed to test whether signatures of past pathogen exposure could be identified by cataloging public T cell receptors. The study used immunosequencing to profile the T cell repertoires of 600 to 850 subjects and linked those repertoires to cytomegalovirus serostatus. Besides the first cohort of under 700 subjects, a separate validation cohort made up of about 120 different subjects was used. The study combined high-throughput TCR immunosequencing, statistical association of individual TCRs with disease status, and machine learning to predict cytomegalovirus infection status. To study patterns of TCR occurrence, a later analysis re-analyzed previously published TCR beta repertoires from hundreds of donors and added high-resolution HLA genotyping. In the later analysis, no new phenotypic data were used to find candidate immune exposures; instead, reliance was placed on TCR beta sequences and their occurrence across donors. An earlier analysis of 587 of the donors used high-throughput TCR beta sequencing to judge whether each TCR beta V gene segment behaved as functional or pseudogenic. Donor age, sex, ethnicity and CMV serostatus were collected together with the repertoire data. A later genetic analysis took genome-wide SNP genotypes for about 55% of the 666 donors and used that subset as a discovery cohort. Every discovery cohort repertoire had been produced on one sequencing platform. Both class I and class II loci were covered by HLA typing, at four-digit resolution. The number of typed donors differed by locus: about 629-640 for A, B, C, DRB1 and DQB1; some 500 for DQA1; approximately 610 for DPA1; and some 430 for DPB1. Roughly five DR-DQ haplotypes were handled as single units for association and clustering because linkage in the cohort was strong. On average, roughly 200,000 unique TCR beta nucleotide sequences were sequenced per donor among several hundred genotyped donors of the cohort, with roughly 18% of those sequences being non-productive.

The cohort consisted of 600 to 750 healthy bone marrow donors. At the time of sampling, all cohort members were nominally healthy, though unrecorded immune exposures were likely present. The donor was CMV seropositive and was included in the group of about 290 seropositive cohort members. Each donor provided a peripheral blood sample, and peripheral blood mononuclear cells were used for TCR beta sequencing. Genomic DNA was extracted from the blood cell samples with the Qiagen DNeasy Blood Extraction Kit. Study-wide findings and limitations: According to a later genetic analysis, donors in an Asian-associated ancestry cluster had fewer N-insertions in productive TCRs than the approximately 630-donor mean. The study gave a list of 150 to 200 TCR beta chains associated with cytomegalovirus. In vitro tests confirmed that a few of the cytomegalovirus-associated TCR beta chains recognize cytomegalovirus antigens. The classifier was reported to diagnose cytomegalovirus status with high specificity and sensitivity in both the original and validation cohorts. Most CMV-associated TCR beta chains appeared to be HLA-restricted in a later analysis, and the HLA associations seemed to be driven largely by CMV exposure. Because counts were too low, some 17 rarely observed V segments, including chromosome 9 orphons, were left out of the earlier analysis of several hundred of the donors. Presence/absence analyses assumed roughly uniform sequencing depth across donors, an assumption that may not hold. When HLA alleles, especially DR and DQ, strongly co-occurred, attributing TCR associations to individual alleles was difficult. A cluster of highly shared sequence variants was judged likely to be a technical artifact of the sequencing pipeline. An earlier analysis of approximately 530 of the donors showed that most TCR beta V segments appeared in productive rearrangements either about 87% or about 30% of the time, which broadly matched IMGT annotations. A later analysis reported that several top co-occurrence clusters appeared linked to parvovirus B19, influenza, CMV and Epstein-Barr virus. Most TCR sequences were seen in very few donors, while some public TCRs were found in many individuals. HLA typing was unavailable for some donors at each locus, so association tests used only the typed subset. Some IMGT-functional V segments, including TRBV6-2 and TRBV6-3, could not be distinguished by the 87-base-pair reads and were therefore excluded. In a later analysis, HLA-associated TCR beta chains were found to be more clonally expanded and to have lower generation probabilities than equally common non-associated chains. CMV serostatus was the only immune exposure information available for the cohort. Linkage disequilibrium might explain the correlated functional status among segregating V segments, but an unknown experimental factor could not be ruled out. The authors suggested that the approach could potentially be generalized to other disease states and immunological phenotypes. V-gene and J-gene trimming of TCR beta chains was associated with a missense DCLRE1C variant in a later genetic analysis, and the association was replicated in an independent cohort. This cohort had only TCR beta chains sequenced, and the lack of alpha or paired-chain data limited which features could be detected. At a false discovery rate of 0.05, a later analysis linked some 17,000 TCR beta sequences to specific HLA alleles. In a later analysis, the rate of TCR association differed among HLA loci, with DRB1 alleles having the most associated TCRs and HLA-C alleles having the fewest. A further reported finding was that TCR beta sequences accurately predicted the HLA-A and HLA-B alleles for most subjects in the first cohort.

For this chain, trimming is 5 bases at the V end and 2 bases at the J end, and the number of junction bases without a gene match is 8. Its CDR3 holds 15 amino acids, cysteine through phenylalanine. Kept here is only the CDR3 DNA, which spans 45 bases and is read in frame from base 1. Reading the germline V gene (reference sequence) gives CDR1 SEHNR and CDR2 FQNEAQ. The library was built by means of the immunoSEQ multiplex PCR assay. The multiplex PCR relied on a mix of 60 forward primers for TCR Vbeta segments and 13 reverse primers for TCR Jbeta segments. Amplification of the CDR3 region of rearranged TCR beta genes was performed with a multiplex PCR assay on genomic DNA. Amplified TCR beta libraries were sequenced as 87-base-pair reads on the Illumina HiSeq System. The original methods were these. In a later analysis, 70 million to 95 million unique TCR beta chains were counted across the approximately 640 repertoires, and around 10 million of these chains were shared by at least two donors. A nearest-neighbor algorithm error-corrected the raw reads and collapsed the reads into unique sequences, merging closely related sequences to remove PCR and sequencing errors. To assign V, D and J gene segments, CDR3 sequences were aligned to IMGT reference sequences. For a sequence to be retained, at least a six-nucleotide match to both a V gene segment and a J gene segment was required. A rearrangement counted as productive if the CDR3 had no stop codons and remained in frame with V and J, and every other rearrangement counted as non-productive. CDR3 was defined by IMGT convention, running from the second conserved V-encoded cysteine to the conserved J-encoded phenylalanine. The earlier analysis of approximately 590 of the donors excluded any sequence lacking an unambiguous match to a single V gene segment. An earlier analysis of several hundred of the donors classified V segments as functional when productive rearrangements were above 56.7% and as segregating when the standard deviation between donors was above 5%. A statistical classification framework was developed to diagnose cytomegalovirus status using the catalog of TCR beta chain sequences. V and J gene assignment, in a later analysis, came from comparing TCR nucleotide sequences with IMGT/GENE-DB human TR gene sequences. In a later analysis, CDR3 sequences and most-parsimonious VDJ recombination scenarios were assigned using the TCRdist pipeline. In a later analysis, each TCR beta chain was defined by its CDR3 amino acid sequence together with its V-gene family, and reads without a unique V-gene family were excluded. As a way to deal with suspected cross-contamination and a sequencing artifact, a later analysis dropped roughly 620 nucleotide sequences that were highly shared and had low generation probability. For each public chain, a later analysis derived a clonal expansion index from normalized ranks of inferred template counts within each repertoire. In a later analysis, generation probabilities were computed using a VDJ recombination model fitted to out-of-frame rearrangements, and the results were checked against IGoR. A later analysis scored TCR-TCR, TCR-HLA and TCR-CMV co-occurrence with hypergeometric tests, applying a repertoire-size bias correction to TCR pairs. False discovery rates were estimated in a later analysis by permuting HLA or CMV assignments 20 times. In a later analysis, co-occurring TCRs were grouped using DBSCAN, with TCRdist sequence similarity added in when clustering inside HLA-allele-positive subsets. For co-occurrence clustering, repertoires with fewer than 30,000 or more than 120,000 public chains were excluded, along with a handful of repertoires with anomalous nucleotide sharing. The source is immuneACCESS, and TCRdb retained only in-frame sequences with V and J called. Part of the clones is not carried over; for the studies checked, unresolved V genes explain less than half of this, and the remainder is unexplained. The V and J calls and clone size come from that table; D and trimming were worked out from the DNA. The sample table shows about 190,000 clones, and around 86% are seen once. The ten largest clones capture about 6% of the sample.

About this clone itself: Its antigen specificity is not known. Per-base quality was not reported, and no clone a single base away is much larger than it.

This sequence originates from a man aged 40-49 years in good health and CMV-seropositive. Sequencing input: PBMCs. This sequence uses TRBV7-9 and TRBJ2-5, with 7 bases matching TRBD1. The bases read TGTGCCAGCAGCCCTCGACAGGGTTGGCAAGAGACCCAGTACTTC. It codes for CASSPRQGWQETQYF.